What follows are 14 T cell receptor beta chains derived from one specimen sequenced in a study of regulatory T cells in long-lasting Graves disease. Time point reported: persistent/refractory GD, antithyroid drugs over 5 years with positive TRAb. Preparation of the TCR library used RNA extracted from PBMCs. Building of the TCR beta libraries involved iRepertoire HTBI primers and Arm-PCR of CDR3 regions. Each CDR3 protein gets one entry after TCRdb re-called the multiplex PCR reads with MiXCR. The table has about 470,000 distinct CDR3 sequences, under 25% seen once. The material was peripheral blood mononuclear cells (PBMCs), obtained when the disease was refractory, from a patient treated with antithyroid drugs. These receptors were taken from a female donor with Graves disease.

The CDR3 bases are TGTGCCAGCAGTTTAGTGACTAGCGGGAGGCGGTACGAGCAGTACTTC. Protein: CASSLVTSGRRYEQYF. J is TRBJ2-7 and V is TRBV28, with 13 bases that match TRBD2. J was trimmed by 4 bases and V by 2 bases; bases with no gene match: 5. This CDR3 contains 16 residues. Germline values: CDR1 MDHEN, CDR2 SYDVKM. Based on the CDR3 plus reference TRBV28 and TRBJ2-7, the full variable domain is DVKVTQSSRYLVKRTGEKVFLECVQDMDHENMFWYRQDPGLGLRLIYFSYDVKMKEKGDIPEGYSVSREKKERFSLILESASTNQTSMYLCASSLVTSGRRYEQYFGPGTRLTVT.

In its sample, this clonotype was seen many times. V and J are TRBV30 and TRBJ2-1; D is possibly TRBD2 (6 bases). V lost 6 bases to trimming and J lost 2 bases, with 14 bases between them. Germline V CDR1 and CDR2: GTSNPN, SVGIG (reference sequence). This CDR3 is 14 amino acids long. CDR3 sequence (DNA): TGTGCCTGCTCGGGACTGAGGGCCTACAATGAGCAGTTCTTC. This translates into CACSGLRAYNEQFF.

The CDR3, as DNA: TGTGCCAGCAGTTCGCGTGGGGCCTGGGTTCAGCCCCAGCATTTT. Translation: CASSSRGAWVQPQHF. This sequence joins TRBV28 and TRBJ1-5, with D perhaps matching TRBD1 (5 bases). This CDR3 is built from 15 residues. Trimming removed 4 bases from V and 6 bases from J, with 16 bases in between. Germline-derived CDR1 and CDR2 are MDHEN and SYDVKM.

The table lists this clonotype with many counts. The gene calls are TRBV6-2 or TRBV6-3 and TRBJ1-4; no clear D. The germline gives CDR1 MNHEY, CDR2 SVGEGT. Trimming took off 2 bases at V and 8 bases at J, with 12 bases between the two ends. The CDR3 extends over 14 amino acids. The CDR3: CASSYEPGGEKLFF. The CDR3 region has the DNA TGTGCCAGCAGTTACGAGCCCGGTGGGGAAAAACTGTTTTTT.

This chain links TRBV4-1 with TRBJ1-6, with unresolved D. Germline V gene lookup returns CDR1 MGHRA and CDR2 YSYEKL. This CDR3 region has 13 residues. V was trimmed by 1 base and J by 7 bases, leaving 5 bases between them. The CDR3 region is CASSQVGNSPLHF. Written as DNA, the CDR3 is TGCGCCAGCAGCCAAGTTGGGAATTCACCCCTCCACTTT.

This clonotype appeared a few times. This sequence joins TRBV10-3 and TRBJ1-1; D unclear. This CDR3 region has 14 residues. Per the germline V gene, CDR1 is ENHRY and CDR2 is SYGVKD. The V end lost 0 bases, the J end lost 0 bases, and 5 bases lay between the germline ends. For the CDR3, the DNA is TGTGCCATCAGTGAGTCGATCATGAACACTGAAGCTTTCTTT. Translated, it gives CAISESIMNTEAFF.

The chain links TRBV20-1 to TRBJ1-2; D gene ambiguous. The V and J ends lost 3 bases and 6 bases respectively, with 14 bases between them. Per the germline V gene, CDR1 is DFQATT and CDR2 is SNEGSKA (reference sequence). The CDR3 loop spans 13 amino acids. In DNA, the CDR3 is TGCAGTGCTAGGTTGTTAGGGTTCCATGGCTACACCTTC. Protein sequence: CSARLLGFHGYTF.

V gene TRBV7-3 combines with J gene TRBJ2-7; D is possibly TRBD2 (6 bases). Between the trimmed V and J ends, which lost 4 bases and 5 bases, there was a span of 15 bases. CDR1 SGHTA and CDR2 FQGTGA come from the germline V gene. The CDR3 has 14 residues. CDR3 residues: CASSSEATSNEQYF. DNA of the CDR3: TGTGCCAGCAGCTCCGAAGCGACTAGTAACGAGCAGTACTTC.

This clonotype was counted only a few times. The chain carries TRBV5-1 and TRBJ2-2; D call uncertain. V was clipped by 0 bases and J by 7 bases, with 13 bases between them. The CDR3 consists of 15 residues. Germline lookup yields CDR1 SGHRS and CDR2 YFSETQ. The CDR3 is CASSLEGLPGGELFF. The CDR3 nucleotides read TGCGCCAGCAGCTTGGAGGGCCTCCCGGGCGGGGAGCTGTTTTTT.

In this sample, this clonotype turned up many times. The CDR3 DNA reads as TGTGCCAGCAGCTCCAACGGGGGGGCCTTCGGAAAACTGTTTTTT. This codes for CASSSNGGAFGKLFF. This chain links TRBV28 with TRBJ1-4; D is perhaps TRBD1 (6 bases). The CDR3 contains 15 residues. V was cut by 6 bases and J by 10 bases, with 21 bases left in between. CDR1 and CDR2 from the germline V gene are MDHEN and SYDVKM.

This clonotype showed up many times. The chain combines TRBV7-8 with TRBJ1-2; D uncertain. This CDR3 has 14 residues. CDR1 is SGHVS, CDR2 FQNEAQ, per germline. Trimming took 1 base from V and 8 from J, leaving 14 bases between them. CDR3 residues: CASSLVSSYEGYTF. CDR3 coding DNA: TGTGCCAGCAGCTTAGTTTCGAGCTATGAGGGCTACACCTTC.

There are a few counts of this clonotype. The chain recombines TRBV6-2 or TRBV6-3 with TRBJ2-1; TRBD1 might be the D (6 bases). Germline V gives CDR1 MNHEY, CDR2 SVGEGT. The CDR3 extends over 15 amino acids. Trimming shortened V by 0 bases and J by 1 base, and 7 bases separated the two germline ends. CDR3 loop: CASSYSTGSYNEQFF. The CDR3 DNA is TGTGCCAGCAGTTACTCCACAGGGTCCTACAATGAGCAGTTCTTC.

This clonotype was found a few times. The CDR3 reads CAISEGQGTYGYTF. Written as DNA, the CDR3 is TGTGCCATCAGTGAGGGACAGGGGACCTATGGCTACACCTTC. The rearrangement uses TRBV10-3 and TRBJ1-2, with 9 positions matching TRBD1. The CDR3 contains 14 residues. The trim removed 2 bases at V and 4 bases at J, leaving 2 bases unmatched. The germline CDR1 and CDR2 sequences are ENHRY and SYGVKD.

V gene TRBV28 combines with J gene TRBJ1-2, with 8 bases matching TRBD1. Trimming at V came to 9 bases and at J to 5 bases, leaving 11 bases not matched to a gene. The CDR3 covers 14 residues. Germline V gene lookup returns CDR1 MDHEN and CDR2 SYDVKM. CDR3 protein: CASGTGFFVYGYTF. The CDR3 bases are TGTGCCAGTGGGACAGGATTTTTTGTATATGGCTACACCTTC.